The source of this TCR beta chain is a study of human T cells and chemical hapten exposure. Overall study context: Patients were given diphenylcyclopropenone on the scalp weekly across the roughly 25-week study.

A single record per CDR3 protein comes from TCRdb applying MiXCR to the RACE reads. Here the sample spans 65,000 to 100,000 distinct CDR3 sequences, about 6.3% being singletons. In regard to this clonotype: Its specificity is unknown.

Described time point: patch test 2, 6 weeks after DPC sensitization. Treatment meaning: therapeutic diphenylcyclopropenone sensitization with weekly scalp DPC. Whole blood, unfractionated, served as the material for total RNA extraction. The study, taken as a whole, reports: Counts of expanded TCRs (at PT1) showed a positive correlation with patch test score.

The germline V and J ends were trimmed by 3 bases and 1 base, with 7 bases remaining between them. The CDR3 runs 14 residues. Germline V gene data show CDR1 as KGHDR and CDR2 as SFDVKD. This specimen consisted of whole blood, obtained in connection with sensitization to the hapten diphenylcyclopropenone (DPC). This chain links TRBV24-1 with TRBJ2-3; the D gene is possibly TRBD1 (6 bases). The TCR was taken from a woman between 25 and 40 years old with alopecia areata. Some clones in this sample may be carry-over from other donors' samples. DNA of the CDR3: TGTGCCACCAGTGATCCAGGGGGCACAGATACGCAGTATTTT. This translates into CATSDPGGTDTQYF.